This T cell receptor beta chain is from a study of CD8 T cells in Susac syndrome. 0.5 to 1 ug RNA was reverse transcribed with random hexamers. MiXCR, run by TCRdb on the immunoSEQ multiplex PCR reads, gives a single entry per CDR3 protein. The sample has 78,000 or so distinct CDR3 sequences, just under 95% seen once. V shed 0 bases and J shed 4 bases, with 10 bases lying between them. CDR1 and CDR2 from the germline V gene are DFQATT and SNEGSKA (reference sequence). The CDR3 totals 13 residues. The rearrangement joins TRBV20-1 to TRBJ2-7; D remains unclear. The sequencing input was CD8+ T cells from PBMCs. This TCR was recovered from a human donor with multiple sclerosis. CDR3 amino acids: CSARDVDGYEQYF. CDR3 DNA sequence: TGCAGTGCTAGAGATGTTGACGGGTACGAGCAGTACTTC.